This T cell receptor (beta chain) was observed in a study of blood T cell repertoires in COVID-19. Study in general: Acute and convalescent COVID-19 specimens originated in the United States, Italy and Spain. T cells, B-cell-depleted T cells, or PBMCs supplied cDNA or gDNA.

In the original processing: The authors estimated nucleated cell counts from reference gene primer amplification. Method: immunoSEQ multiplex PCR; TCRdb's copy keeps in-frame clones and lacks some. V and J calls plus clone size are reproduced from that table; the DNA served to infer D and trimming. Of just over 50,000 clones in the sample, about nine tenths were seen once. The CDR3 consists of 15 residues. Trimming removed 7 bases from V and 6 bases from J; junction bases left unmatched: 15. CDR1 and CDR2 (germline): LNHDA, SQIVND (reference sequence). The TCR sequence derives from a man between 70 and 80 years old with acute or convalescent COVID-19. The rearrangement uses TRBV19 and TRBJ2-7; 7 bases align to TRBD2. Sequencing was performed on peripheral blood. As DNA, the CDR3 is TGTGCCAGTACCAACGGCCAGCGGGACCTGTTCGAGCAGTACTTC. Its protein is CASTNGQRDLFEQYF.